The TCR beta chain under discussion was sequenced for a study of blood T cell repertoires in COVID-19. This CDR3 has 12 amino acids. Trimming cost V 4 bases and J 6 bases, with 7 bases left between them. CDR1 KGHSH and CDR2 LQKENI come from the germline V gene. Repertoires were generated with immunoSEQ multiplex PCR, while TCRdb's copy carries only in-frame clones and drops some. The sample has 65,000 to 85,000 clones, approximately 85% seen once. The TCR originated in an elderly woman with active or convalescent COVID-19. This sequence joins TRBV18 and TRBJ2-1; D gene uncertain. Sequences were obtained from peripheral blood. The CDR3 protein is CASSHLGNEQFF. Here the CDR3 DNA reads TGTGCCAGCTCACACCTCGGCAATGAGCAGTTCTTC.